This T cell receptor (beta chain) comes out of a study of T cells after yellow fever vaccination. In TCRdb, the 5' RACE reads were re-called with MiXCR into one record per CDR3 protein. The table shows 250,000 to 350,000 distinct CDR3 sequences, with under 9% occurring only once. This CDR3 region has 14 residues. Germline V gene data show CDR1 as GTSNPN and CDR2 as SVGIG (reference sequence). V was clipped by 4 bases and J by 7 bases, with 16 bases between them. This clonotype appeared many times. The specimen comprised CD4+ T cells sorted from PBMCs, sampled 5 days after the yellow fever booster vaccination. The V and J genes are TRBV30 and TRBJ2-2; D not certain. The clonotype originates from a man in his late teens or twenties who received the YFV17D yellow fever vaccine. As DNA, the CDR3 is TGTGCCTGGATAGCCCCCCCTAGGTACGGGGAGCTGTTTTTT. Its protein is CAWIAPPRYGELFF.